A selection of T cell receptor beta chains follows, all from one sample in a study of cytomegalovirus exposure and HLA in healthy donors. TCRdb's table, derived via immunoSEQ multiplex PCR, lists solely in-frame clones and lacks some. The sample has under 200,000 clones; approximately 82% are singletons. The sample was PBMCs. These receptor sequences come from a male donor in good health and CMV-seronegative. The CDR3 runs from the conserved cysteine through the conserved F or W. D genes are given only for firm matches. For some rows the clone size is stated as once, few or many, or as a class when expanded; others skip it.

d_gene | abundance | j_gene | v_gene | CDR3aa | CDR3nt
. | once | TRBJ2-1 | TRBV6-5 | CASGYSIFDEQFF | TGTGCCAGCGGTTACTCCATTTTTGATGAGCAGTTCTTC
TRBD1 | . | TRBJ1-6 | TRBV6-1 | CASRAGTANSPLHF | TGTGCCAGCAGGGCCGGGACAGCTAATTCACCCCTCCACTTT
. | . | TRBJ2-5 | TRBV6-1 | CASNLEKLLETQYF | TGTGCCAGCAATCTAGAGAAGCTGCTGGAGACCCAGTACTTC
TRBD1 | once | TRBJ2-5 | TRBV9 | CASSVGQQETQYF | TGTGCCAGCAGCGTGGGACAGCAAGAGACCCAGTACTTC
. | few | TRBJ2-2 | TRBV7-9 | CASSEAGELFF | TGTGCCAGCAGCGAGGCCGGGGAGCTGTTTTTT
TRBD2 | . | TRBJ2-2 | TRBV7-2 | CASSSGRGGELFF | TGTGCCAGCAGTAGCGGGAGAGGCGGGGAGCTGTTTTTT
TRBD1 | . | TRBJ1-1 | TRBV30 | CAWSDPQGAWKSFF | TGTGCCTGGAGTGATCCACAGGGGGCGTGGAAGTCTTTCTTT
TRBD1 | . | TRBJ1-1 | TRBV19 | CASSIPGGEAFF | TGTGCCAGTAGTATCCCAGGGGGTGAAGCTTTCTTT
TRBD1 | once | TRBJ1-1 | TRBV5-1 | CASSPGQGTTEAFF | TGCGCCAGCAGCCCGGGACAGGGAACGACTGAAGCTTTCTTT
TRBD1 | . | TRBJ1-5 | TRBV9 | CASSVGQGGFQPQHF | TGTGCCAGCAGCGTGGGACAGGGGGGCTTTCAGCCCCAGCATTTT
. | . | TRBJ1-1 | TRBV6-5 | CASNSARIRGTEAFF | TGTGCCAGCAACTCCGCCCGTATAAGGGGAACTGAAGCTTTCTTT
. | . | TRBJ1-4 | TRBV6-5 | CASSYSRATNEKLFF | TGTGCCAGCAGCTACAGCCGGGCAACTAATGAAAAACTGTTTTTT
TRBD1 | . | TRBJ2-2 | TRBV6-5 | CASSSGQGPNTGELFF | TGTGCCAGCAGTTCGGGACAGGGCCCGAACACCGGGGAGCTGTTTTTT
. | . | TRBJ1-1 | TRBV19 | CATGSGTEAFF | TGTGCAACAGGGTCAGGCACTGAAGCTTTCTTT
. | . | TRBJ1-5 | TRBV19 | CASSHHRDPGGYQPQHF | TGTGCCAGTAGCCACCACCGGGACCCCGGGGGGTATCAGCCCCAGCATTTT
. | . | TRBJ1-5 | TRBV7-6 | CASSPRGGEGQPQHF | TGTGCCAGCAGCCCCCGGGGGGGGGAAGGGCAGCCCCAGCATTTT
. | once | TRBJ2-7 | TRBV11-2 | CASRAGVEQYF | TGTGCCAGCAGGGCAGGGGTCGAGCAGTACTTC
TRBD2 | . | TRBJ2-1 | TRBV6-5 | CASSSRTSRPYNEQFF | TGTGCCAGCAGTTCTAGGACTAGCAGGCCTTACAATGAGCAGTTCTTC
. | once | TRBJ2-7 | TRBV28 | CASKGGSSYEQYF | TGTGCCAGCAAGGGGGGGAGTTCCTACGAGCAGTACTTC
. | . | TRBJ1-1 | TRBV19 | CASNGGPRTEAFF | TGTGCCAGTAACGGGGGGCCGAGGACTGAAGCTTTCTTT
. | . | TRBJ1-2 | TRBV18 | CASSSSVLDGYTF | TGTGCCAGCTCATCTTCGGTATTGGATGGCTACACCTTC
TRBD2 | few | TRBJ2-3 | TRBV5-1 | CASSLYPAGADTDTQYF | TGCGCCAGCAGCTTGTATCCAGCGGGGGCCGACACAGATACGCAGTATTTT
. | . | TRBJ1-1 | TRBV7-3 | CASSLPGGLAFF | TGTGCCAGCAGCCTCCCCGGAGGGTTAGCTTTCTTT
TRBD1 | . | TRBJ1-2 | TRBV30 | CAWRALTGGGYGYTF | TGTGCCTGGAGGGCCCTGACAGGGGGCGGGTATGGCTACACCTTC
. | . | TRBJ1-2 | TRBV6-5 | CASSYDSRKPYGYTF | TGTGCCAGCAGTTACGACTCACGCAAGCCCTATGGCTACACCTTC
. | once | TRBJ1-5 | TRBV6-5 | CASSGAGGNQPQHF | TGTGCCAGCAGCGGGGCAGGGGGCAATCAGCCCCAGCATTTT
TRBD2 | . | TRBJ2-7 | TRBV5-1 | CASSLGLAGVYEQYF | TGCGCCAGCAGCTTGGGCCTAGCGGGAGTCTACGAGCAGTACTTC
TRBD1 | . | TRBJ2-7 | TRBV29-1 | CSVPDRDAPYEQYF | TGCAGCGTGCCCGACAGGGATGCCCCCTACGAGCAGTACTTC
. | few | TRBJ2-7 | TRBV4-2 | CASSQVSTESYEQYF | TGTGCCAGCAGCCAAGTATCCACGGAGAGCTACGAGCAGTACTTC
. | once | TRBJ2-2 | TRBV19 | CASSPQDMNTGELFF | TGTGCCAGTAGTCCCCAGGACATGAACACCGGGGAGCTGTTTTTT
TRBD2 | . | TRBJ2-3 | TRBV7-9 | CASSRRTSGTDTQYF | TGTGCCAGCAGCCGACGGACTAGCGGCACAGATACGCAGTATTTT
. | few | TRBJ2-2 | TRBV9 | CASSVQGPGELFF | TGTGCCAGCAGCGTACAGGGCCCCGGGGAGCTGTTTTTT
TRBD2 | . | TRBJ2-3 | TRBV4-2 | CASSQDLGRARTDTQYF | TGTGCCAGCAGCCAAGATCTTGGGAGGGCAAGGACAGATACGCAGTATTTT
. | . | TRBJ2-3 | TRBV29-1 | CSVEDQSDTQYF | TGCAGCGTTGAAGATCAGTCCGATACGCAGTATTTT
TRBD1 | . | TRBJ2-7 | TRBV11-2 | CASTLGQGVHEQYF | TGTGCCAGCACCCTGGGACAGGGGGTTCACGAGCAGTACTTC
TRBD2 | . | TRBJ2-1 | TRBV2 | CASKLAGVSNEQFF | TGTGCCAGCAAACTAGCGGGAGTAAGCAATGAGCAGTTCTTC
. | . | TRBJ1-1 | TRBV2 | CASNHLGLQGPYNTEAFF | TGTGCCAGCAACCACTTGGGACTACAGGGACCGTATAACACTGAAGCTTTCTTT
TRBD1 | . | TRBJ2-5 | TRBV27 | CASSPDRGGETQYF | TGTGCCAGCAGCCCTGACAGGGGCGGGGAGACCCAGTACTTC
TRBD2 | . | TRBJ2-3 | TRBV6-4 | CASSDTSGRLDTQYF | TGTGCCAGCAGTGACACTAGCGGGAGATTAGATACGCAGTATTTT
TRBD1 | . | TRBJ2-7 | TRBV28 | CASRPGQGRLEQYF | TGTGCCAGCAGACCCGGACAGGGGAGACTCGAGCAGTACTTC
. | . | TRBJ1-1 | TRBV28 | CASRGAEAFF | TGTGCCAGCAGAGGAGCTGAAGCTTTCTTT
. | few | TRBJ2-7 | TRBV27 | CASSSGVGTGSYEQYF | TGTGCCAGCAGTTCTGGGGTGGGGACTGGATCCTACGAGCAGTACTTC
TRBD1 | few | TRBJ1-1 | TRBV2 | CASSGTGILEVLGIEAFF | TGTGCCAGCAGCGGGACAGGTATTCTGGAGGTACTTGGCATCGAAGCTTTCTTT
. | . | TRBJ2-3 | TRBV28 | CATWLSGTDTQYF | TGTGCCACCTGGCTATCCGGGACAGATACGCAGTATTTT
TRBD1 | few | TRBJ1-2 | TRBV19 | CASSIGARGQLYGYTF | TGTGCCAGTAGTATTGGGGCGAGGGGACAGCTCTATGGCTACACCTTC
. | once | TRBJ2-7 | TRBV19 | CASSIGLSDNYEQYF | TGTGCCAGTAGTATTGGTCTGTCGGACAACTACGAGCAGTACTTC
. | . | TRBJ1-1 | TRBV5-1 | CASSLQGSTEAFF | TGCGCCAGCAGCTTGCAGGGATCCACTGAAGCTTTCTTT
. | . | TRBJ1-4 | TRBV9 | CASSVWGEAYEKLFF | TGTGCCAGCAGCGTCTGGGGAGAAGCTTACGAAAAACTGTTTTTT
. | . | TRBJ1-5 | TRBV7-3 | CASSQAQMQPQHF | TGTGCCAGCAGCCAGGCGCAAATGCAGCCCCAGCATTTT
TRBD2 | once | TRBJ2-3 | TRBV19 | CASSIDLSGGNTDTQYF | TGTGCCAGTAGTATAGATCTAAGCGGGGGGAACACAGATACGCAGTATTTT
. | few | TRBJ1-3 | TRBV7-9 | CSSSLNTQGSGNTIYF | TGTTCCAGCAGCTTAAACACACAGGGCTCTGGAAACACCATATATTTT
. | . | TRBJ1-3 | TRBV2 | CASSAMEGSGNTIYF | TGTGCCAGCAGTGCGATGGAGGGCTCTGGAAACACCATATATTTT
. | . | TRBJ1-1 | TRBV7-9 | CSSSSRQDTEAFF | TGTTCCAGCAGCTCCCGACAGGACACTGAAGCTTTCTTT